The T cell receptor (beta chain) described here comes from a study of CD8 T cells in ankylosing spondylitis. A few counts support this clonotype. The antigen is unknown. Study-wide findings and caveats: Blood from ankylosing spondylitis patients appeared to carry a characteristic roughly eight-variant TCR beta motif. Matched synovial fluid from ankylosing spondylitis patients was reported to be enriched for disease-linked clones. There were earlier reports of some motif variants in reactive arthritis synovial fluid and blood.

Preparation of TCR beta libraries was done by quantitative 5'-RACE with molecular barcodes. Each CDR3 protein gets one entry after TCRdb re-called the 5' RACE reads with MiXCR. The sample includes hundreds of thousands of distinct CDR3 sequences, roughly 27% of them seen just once. The clonotype comes from a male donor with ankylosing spondylitis. The sample comprised blood, either unsorted or a sorted T cell fraction (not recorded which).

CDR3 protein: CSARGFVASSSSYNEQFF. Written as DNA, the CDR3 is TGCAGTGCTAGAGGGTTCGTGGCTAGCAGTAGCTCCTACAATGAGCAGTTCTTC. V and J are TRBV20-1 and TRBJ2-1, with a weak D call TRBD2 (5 bases). V lost 1 base and J lost 0, with 19 bases in between. Germline CDR1 reads DFQATT; CDR2 reads SNEGSKA (reference sequence). The CDR3 contains 18 residues.